Reported below is one T cell receptor beta chain. Its antigen has not been determined. Instrument on record: Illumina HiSeq 2000. 5'RACE template switching, by which a universal primer site and unique molecular identifiers were added, was used to make TCR beta cDNA libraries. Priming for cDNA synthesis came from the TCR beta constant segment, and two successive PCR amplification steps followed. The original methods were these. MIGEC was used to demultiplex reads and group the reads by UMI, and MiTCR was used to assemble and quantify clonotypes. Only TCR cDNA sequences supported by at least two reads were kept to exclude erroneous sequences. The tcR package was used for downstream repertoire analysis, and clonotypes were matched between fractions using CDR3 nucleotide sequence together with V segment. VDJmatch was used to annotate antigen specificity against VDJdb, with one amino acid substitution allowed in CDR3. Following reprocessing of the reads by TCRdb, the data hold one row per CDR3 protein sequence and no DNA is available. The V and J calls here are based on TCRdb, not the publication. The table kept for this sample lists roughly 390,000 distinct CDR3 sequences. The ten largest clones capture around 5.2% of the sample.

To determine HCMV serostatus, a commercial ELISA kit was used to detect HCMV-specific IgG in serum. Ficoll density gradient centrifugation was used to isolate peripheral blood mononuclear cells from blood. CDR1 and CDR2 are read off the germline V gene as LGHNA and YNFKEQ. The CDR3 covers 15 residues, taking in both the cysteine and the phenylalanine. Only the protein is on record. This sample is part of a study of T cells expressing NK-cell markers (dated by TCRdb to the early 2020s). As for the study more broadly: About 8 donors provided sorted CD3+CD56+NKG2C+, CD3+CD56+NKG2C- and CD3+CD56-NKG2C+ T-cell subsets, whose TCR beta-chain repertoires were profiled. Seven of the eight sequenced donors were HCMV-seropositive and one was HCMV-seronegative. Randomly selected healthy volunteers, three men and five women, were used as the eight sequenced donors. Sequencing of the libraries produced 2 x 150 bp reads on Illumina HiSeq 2000/2500, MiSeq or NextSeq. What the study reported, not specific to this receptor: Those dominant clonotypes were again the most abundant among CD3+CD56-NKG2C+ cells in a handful of donors, at about 28.3-65%. Whether the expanded NKG2C-expressing T cell clones were specific for HCMV antigens was left unclear. In several donors, the dominant CD3+CD56+NKG2C+ clonotypes were among the top 10 CD8+ clonotypes and accounted for roughly 1.0-7.5% of CD8+ T cells.

Rearrangement joined TRBV4-2 to TRBJ2-4; TCRdb's D gene call, TRBD1, goes unchecked for lack of DNA. Specimen: blood T cells: a sorted CD56 or NKG2C T cell subset, CD4+ or CD8+ T cells, or bulk PBMC T cells (not recorded which). The clonotype comes from a man aged 18-69 years in good health. The CDR3 reads CASSQDWGIKNIQYF.